Given below is one TCR beta chain in context. Its antigen remains unknown. These data belong to a study of T-cell reconstitution after alpha-beta-depleted transplantation in children. Study-wide findings and caveats: After transplant, at about two months, alpha-beta T cells were reportedly derived from several hundred expanded graft clones. TCRbeta diversity was high at day 60 in some patients (a result of surviving recipient T cells and thymic progenitors). Once a year had passed after transplant, T-cell counts and diversity came mostly from newly produced T cells.

Using unique molecular identifiers, the investigators prepared the TCRbeta library. MiXCR, run by TCRdb on the PCR reads, gives a single entry per CDR3 protein. The sample includes about 980,000 distinct CDR3 sequences, roughly 29% of them seen just once. CDR3 length: 13 residues. Trimming pared 2 bases from V and 3 bases from J, leaving 7 bases between. The chain links TRBV12-3 or TRBV12-4 to TRBJ1-2, with D hard to call. The sample was PBMCs, mostly from graft donor cells, taken 360 days after TCRalphabeta/CD19-depleted stem cell transplant. This sequence was found in a boy under three years old who had a stem cell transplant for SCID, so the T cells may come from the graft donor. CDR3 in amino acids: CASSLSSYYGYTF. The CDR3 coding sequence is TGTGCCAGCAGTTTATCCAGCTACTATGGCTACACCTTC.